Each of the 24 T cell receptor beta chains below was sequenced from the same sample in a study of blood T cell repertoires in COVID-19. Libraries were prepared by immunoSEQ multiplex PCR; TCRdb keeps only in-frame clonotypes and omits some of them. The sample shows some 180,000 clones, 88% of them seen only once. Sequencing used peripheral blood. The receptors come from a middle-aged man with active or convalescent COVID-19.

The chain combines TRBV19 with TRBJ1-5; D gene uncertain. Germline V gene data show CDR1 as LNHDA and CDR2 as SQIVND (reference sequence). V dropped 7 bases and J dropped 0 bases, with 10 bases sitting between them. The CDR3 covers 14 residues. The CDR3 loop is CASNRVYSNQPQHF. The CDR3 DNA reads TGTGCCAGTAATCGGGTCTATAGCAATCAGCCCCAGCATTTT.

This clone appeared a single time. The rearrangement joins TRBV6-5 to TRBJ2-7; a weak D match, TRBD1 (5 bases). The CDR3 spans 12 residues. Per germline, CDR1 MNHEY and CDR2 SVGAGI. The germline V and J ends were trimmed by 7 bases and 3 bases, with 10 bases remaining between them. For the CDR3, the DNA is TGTGCCAGCAACGGCGACAGCTACGAGCAGTACTTC. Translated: CASNGDSYEQYF.

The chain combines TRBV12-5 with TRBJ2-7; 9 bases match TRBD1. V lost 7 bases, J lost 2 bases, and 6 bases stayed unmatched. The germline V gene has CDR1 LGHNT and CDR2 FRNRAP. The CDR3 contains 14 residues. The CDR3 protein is CASVTGGLPYEQYF. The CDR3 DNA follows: TGTGCTAGTGTTACAGGGGGCCTACCCTACGAGCAGTACTTC.

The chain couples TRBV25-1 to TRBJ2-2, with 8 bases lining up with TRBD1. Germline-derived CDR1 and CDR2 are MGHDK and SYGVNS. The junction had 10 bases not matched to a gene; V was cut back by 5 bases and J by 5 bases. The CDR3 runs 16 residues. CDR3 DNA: TGTGCCAGCAGTCTAAGGACAGGGCCAGGTACCGGGGAGCTGTTTTTT. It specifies CASSLRTGPGTGELFF.

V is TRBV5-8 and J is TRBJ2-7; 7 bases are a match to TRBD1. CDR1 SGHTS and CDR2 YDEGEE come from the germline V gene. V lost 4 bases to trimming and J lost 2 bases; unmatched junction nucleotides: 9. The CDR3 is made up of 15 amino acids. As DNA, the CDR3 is TGTGCCAGCAGCGGTTGGGGACAGACTCCCTACGAGCAGTACTTC. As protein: CASSGWGQTPYEQYF.

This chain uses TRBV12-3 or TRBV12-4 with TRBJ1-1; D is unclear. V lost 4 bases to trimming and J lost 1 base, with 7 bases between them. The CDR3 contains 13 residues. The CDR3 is CASSSTRNTEAFF. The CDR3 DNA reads TGTGCCAGCAGTTCCACACGGAACACTGAAGCTTTCTTT.

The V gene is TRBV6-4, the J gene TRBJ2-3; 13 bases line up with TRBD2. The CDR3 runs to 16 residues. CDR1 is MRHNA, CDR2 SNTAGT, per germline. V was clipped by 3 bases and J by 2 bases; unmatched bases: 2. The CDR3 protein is CASSETSGGATDTQYF. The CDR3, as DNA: TGTGCCAGCAGTGAAACTAGCGGGGGGGCCACAGATACGCAGTATTTT.

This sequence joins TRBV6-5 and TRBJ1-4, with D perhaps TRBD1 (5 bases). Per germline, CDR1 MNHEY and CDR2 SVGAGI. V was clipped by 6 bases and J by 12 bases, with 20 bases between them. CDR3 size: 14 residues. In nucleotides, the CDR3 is TGTGCCAGCAGCTCAGTTGGGGCAGAATGGGAACTGTTTTTT. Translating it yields CASSSVGAEWELFF.

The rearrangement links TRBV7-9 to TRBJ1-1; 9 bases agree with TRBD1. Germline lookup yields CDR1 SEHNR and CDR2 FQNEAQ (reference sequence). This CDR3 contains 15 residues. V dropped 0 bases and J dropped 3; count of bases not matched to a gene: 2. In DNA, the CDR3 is TGTGCCAGCAGCTTAGCAAACAGGGGGCACACTGAAGCTTTCTTT. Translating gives CASSLANRGHTEAFF.

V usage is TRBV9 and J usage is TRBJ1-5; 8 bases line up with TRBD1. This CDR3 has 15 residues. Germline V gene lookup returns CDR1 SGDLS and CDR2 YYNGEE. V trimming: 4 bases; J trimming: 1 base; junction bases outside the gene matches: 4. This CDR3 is CASSQTGDSNQPQHF. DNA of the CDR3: TGTGCCAGCAGCCAGACAGGGGACAGCAATCAGCCCCAGCATTTT.

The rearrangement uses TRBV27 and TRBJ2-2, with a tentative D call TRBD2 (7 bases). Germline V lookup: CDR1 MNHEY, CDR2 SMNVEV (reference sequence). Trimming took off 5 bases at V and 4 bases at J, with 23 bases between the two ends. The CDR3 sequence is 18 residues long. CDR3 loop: CASSGRNFGGGLTGELFF. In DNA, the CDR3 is TGTGCCAGCAGTGGGCGGAACTTTGGCGGGGGCCTCACCGGGGAGCTGTTTTTT.

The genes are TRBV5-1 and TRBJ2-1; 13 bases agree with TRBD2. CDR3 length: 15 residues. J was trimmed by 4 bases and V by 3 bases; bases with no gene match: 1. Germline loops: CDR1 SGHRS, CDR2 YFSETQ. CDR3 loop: CASSSGLAGYNEQFF. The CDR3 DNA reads TGCGCCAGCAGCTCGGGACTAGCGGGGTACAATGAGCAGTTCTTC.

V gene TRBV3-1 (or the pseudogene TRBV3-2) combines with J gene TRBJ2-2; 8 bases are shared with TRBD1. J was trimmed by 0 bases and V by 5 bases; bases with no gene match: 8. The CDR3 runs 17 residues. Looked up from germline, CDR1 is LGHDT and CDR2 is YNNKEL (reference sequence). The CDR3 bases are TGTGCCAGCAGCAGAATGCAGGGGGCAGCGAACACCGGGGAGCTGTTTTTT. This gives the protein CASSRMQGAANTGELFF.

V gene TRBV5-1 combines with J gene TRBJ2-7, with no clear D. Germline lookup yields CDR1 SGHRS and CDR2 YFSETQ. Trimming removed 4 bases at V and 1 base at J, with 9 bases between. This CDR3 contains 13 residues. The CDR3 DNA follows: TGCGCCAGCAGCCCAGACACGTCCTACGAGCAGTACTTC. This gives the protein CASSPDTSYEQYF.

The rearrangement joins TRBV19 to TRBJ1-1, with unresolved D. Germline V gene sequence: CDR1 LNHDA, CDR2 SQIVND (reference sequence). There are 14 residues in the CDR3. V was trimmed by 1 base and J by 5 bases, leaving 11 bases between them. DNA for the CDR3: TGTGCCAGTAGTATAGGCATAAGGGAGACTGAAGCTTTCTTT. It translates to CASSIGIRETEAFF.

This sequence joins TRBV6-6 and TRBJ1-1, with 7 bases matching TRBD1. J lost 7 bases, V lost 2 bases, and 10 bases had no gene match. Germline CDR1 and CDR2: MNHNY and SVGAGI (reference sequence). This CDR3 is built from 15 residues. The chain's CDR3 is CASSYPGQAIVEAFF. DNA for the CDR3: TGTGCCAGCAGTTACCCAGGACAGGCTATCGTTGAAGCTTTCTTT.

As DNA, the CDR3 is TGTGCCAGCATGGGACAGCTGAACACTGAAGCTTTCTTT. Translation: CASMGQLNTEAFF. V is TRBV2 and J is TRBJ1-1, with 7 bases aligning to TRBD1. The V and J ends lost 7 bases and 0 bases, in that order; junction bases with no gene match: 2. CDR3 length equals 13 residues. Germline V gene sequence: CDR1 SNHLY, CDR2 FYNNEI.

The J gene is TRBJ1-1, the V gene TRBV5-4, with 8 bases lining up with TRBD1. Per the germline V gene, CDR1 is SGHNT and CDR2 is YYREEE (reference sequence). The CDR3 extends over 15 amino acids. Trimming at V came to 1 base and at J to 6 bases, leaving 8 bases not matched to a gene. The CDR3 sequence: CASSLFRQGIPEAFF. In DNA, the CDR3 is TGTGCCAGCAGCTTGTTTAGACAGGGGATCCCTGAAGCTTTCTTT.

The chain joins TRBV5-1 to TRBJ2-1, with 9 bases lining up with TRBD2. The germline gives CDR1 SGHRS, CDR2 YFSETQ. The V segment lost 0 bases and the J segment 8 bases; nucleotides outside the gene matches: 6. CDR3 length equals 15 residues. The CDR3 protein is CASSLAAGGLDEQFF. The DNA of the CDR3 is TGCGCCAGCAGCTTGGCCGCGGGGGGGCTGGATGAGCAGTTCTTC. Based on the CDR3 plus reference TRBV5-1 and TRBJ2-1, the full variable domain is KAGVTQTPRYLIKTRGQQVTLSCSPISGHRSVSWYQQTPGQGLQFLFEYFSETQRNKGNFPGRFSGRQFSNSRSEMNVSTLELGDSALYLCASSLAAGGLDEQFFGPGTRLTVL.

The DNA for the CDR3 is TGTGCCAGCAGCTTGGGGCCAGGGGACTATGGCTACACCTTC. As protein: CASSLGPGDYGYTF. The chain employs TRBV5-5 and TRBJ1-2; the D gene is possibly TRBD1 (6 bases). The ends were cut back, 0 bases at V and 3 bases at J, with 9 bases in the middle. Germline-derived CDR1 and CDR2 are SGHKS and YYEKEE (reference sequence). This CDR3 spans 14 amino acids.

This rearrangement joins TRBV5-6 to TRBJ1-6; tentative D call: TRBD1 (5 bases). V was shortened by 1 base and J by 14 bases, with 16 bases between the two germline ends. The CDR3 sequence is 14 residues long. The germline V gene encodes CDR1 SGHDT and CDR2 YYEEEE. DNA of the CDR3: TGTGCCAGCAGCTTGTCTTCAGGGCGCCCAACCCTCCACTTT. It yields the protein CASSLSSGRPTLHF. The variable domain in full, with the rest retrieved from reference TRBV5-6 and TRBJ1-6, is DAGVTQSPTHLIKTRGQQVTLRCSPKSGHDTVSWYQQALGQGPQFIFQYYEEEERQRGNFPDRFSGHQFPNYSSELNVNALLLGDSALYLCASSLSSGRPTLHFGNGTRLTVT.

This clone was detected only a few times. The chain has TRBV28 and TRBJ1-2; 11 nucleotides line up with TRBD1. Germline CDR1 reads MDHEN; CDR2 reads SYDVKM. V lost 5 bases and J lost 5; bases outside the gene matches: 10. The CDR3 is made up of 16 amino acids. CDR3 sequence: CASSPYRDRGGYGYTF. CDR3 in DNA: TGTGCCAGCAGTCCCTATCGGGACAGGGGGGGGTATGGCTACACCTTC.

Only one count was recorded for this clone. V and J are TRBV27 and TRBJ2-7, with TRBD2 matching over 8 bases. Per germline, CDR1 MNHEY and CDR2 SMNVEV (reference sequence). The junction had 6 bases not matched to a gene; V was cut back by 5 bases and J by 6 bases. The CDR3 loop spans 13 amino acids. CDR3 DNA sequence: TGTGCCAGCAGTGTCGGGACTAGAACCGAGCAGTACTTC. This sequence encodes CASSVGTRTEQYF.

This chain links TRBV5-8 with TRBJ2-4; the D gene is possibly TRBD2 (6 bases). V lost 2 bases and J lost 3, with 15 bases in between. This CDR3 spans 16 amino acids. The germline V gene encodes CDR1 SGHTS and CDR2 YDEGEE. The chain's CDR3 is CASSFRAAAGKNIQYF. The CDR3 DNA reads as TGTGCCAGCAGCTTCCGGGCCGCAGCGGGCAAAAACATTCAGTACTTC.